These 15 T cell receptor beta chains originate from one sample sequenced in a study of graft-versus-host responses after intestinal transplantation. The antigens of these receptors remain unknown. Some clones are missing from TCRdb's copy, which holds only in-frame ones; the method was immunoSEQ multiplex PCR. Of about 90,000 clones detected, roughly 91% appear once; the ten largest clones hold more than 0.4%. The sequencing used unstimulated CD8+ T cells sorted from spleen or lymph node cells, collected before intestinal transplant. The receptors here all came from a human donor who received an intestinal transplant.

The chain joins TRBV7-9 to TRBJ2-1, with 8 bases identical to TRBD2. Per germline, CDR1 SEHNR and CDR2 FQNEAQ (reference sequence). V gave up 4 bases and J gave up 4 bases; unmatched junction bases: 6. The CDR3 runs to 15 residues. The DNA for the CDR3 is TGTGCCAGCAGCTCGCAGCGGGAGAGGTACAATGAGCAGTTCTTC. This translates into CASSSQRERYNEQFF.

CDR3 region: CASSERNTQHYEQYF. The CDR3 DNA is TGTGCCAGCAGTGAACGTAACACACAGCACTACGAGCAGTACTTC. The rearrangement links TRBV6-1 to TRBJ2-7; D unclear. CDR1 and CDR2 from the germline V gene are MNHNS and SASEGT. The V end was cut by 2 bases, the J end by 3 bases, with 14 bases between. The CDR3 is made up of 15 amino acids.

The V and J genes are TRBV7-2 and TRBJ1-5, with D possibly TRBD1 on 6 matching bases. The CDR3 extends over 13 amino acids. Trimming shortened V by 4 bases and J by 7 bases, and 11 bases separated the two germline ends. Germline V lookup: CDR1 SGHTA, CDR2 FQGNSA. The DNA of the CDR3 is TGTGCCAGCAGCTCCTGGGGGGGCCAGCCCCAGCATTTT. Translated: CASSSWGGQPQHF.

This chain uses TRBV13 with TRBJ2-7; the D is unclear. Trimming removed 4 bases from V and 0 bases from J, with 10 bases in between. The CDR3 contains 14 residues. In germline, CDR1 is PRHDT, CDR2 FYEKMQ (reference sequence). The CDR3 nucleotides are TGTGCCAGCAGCTCCCCCTCCGTCTCCTACGAGCAGTACTTC. Residues: CASSSPSVSYEQYF.

This clone is a singleton in its sample. The chain joins TRBV5-1 to TRBJ1-1; TRBD1 aligns across 9 bases. The CDR3 covers 14 residues. The V gene's germline CDR1 is SGHRS and CDR2 YFSETQ. The ends lost 4 bases at V and 3 bases at J; junction bases unmatched: 4. The CDR3 protein is CASSLRTGDTEAFF. CDR3 DNA: TGCGCCAGCAGCCTCCGGACAGGGGACACTGAAGCTTTCTTT.

This chain links TRBV6-1 with TRBJ2-1, with D maybe TRBD2 (5 bases). There are 13 residues in the CDR3. The germline V gene encodes CDR1 MNHNS and CDR2 SASEGT. Trimming pared 7 bases from V and 3 bases from J, leaving 10 bases between. The CDR3 DNA follows: TGTGCCAGCACGGACCGGGGCTACAATGAGCAGTTCTTC. Translated, it gives CASTDRGYNEQFF.

V and J are TRBV7-9 and TRBJ2-7; TRBD2 is a possible D gene (6 bases). The CDR3 sequence is 16 residues long. CDR1 is SEHNR and CDR2 is FQNEAQ in the germline V gene (reference sequence). V lost 0 bases to trimming and J lost 4 bases, with 16 bases between them. The CDR3 DNA follows: TGTGCCAGCAGCTTAGCGCTGAGGTCGGAGGGGTACGAGCAGTACTTC. Translated, it gives CASSLALRSEGYEQYF.

The chain carries TRBV27 and TRBJ2-7, with a possible D match to TRBD2 (5 bases). Trimming removed 2 bases at V and 2 bases at J, with 10 bases between. The germline CDR1 and CDR2 sequences are MNHEY and SMNVEV (reference sequence). The CDR3 sequence is 14 residues long. CDR3 sequence reads: CASSLEGNTYEQYF. Written as DNA, the CDR3 is TGTGCCAGCAGTTTAGAGGGAAACACCTACGAGCAGTACTTC.

A note on this clone: Within the sample, other DNA sequences also encode this same CDR3. The V gene is TRBV4-1, the J gene TRBJ2-1, with D possibly TRBD1 on 6 matching bases. The CDR3 is 16 residues long. The V and J ends lost 2 bases and 0 bases respectively, with 11 bases between them. Germline CDR1 is MGHRA and CDR2 is YSYEKL. The CDR3 sequence is CASSQRDRSSYNEQFF. The CDR3 bases are TGCGCCAGCAGCCAACGCGACAGGAGCTCCTACAATGAGCAGTTCTTC.

This clone showed up just once. The J gene is TRBJ1-2, the V gene TRBV29-1; 12 bases line up with TRBD1. The germline CDR1 and CDR2 sequences are SQVTM and ANQGSEA. The CDR3 runs 16 residues. The ends lost 7 bases at V and 5 bases at J; junction bases unmatched: 14. The CDR3 loop reads CSASPGQGARSYGYTF. The CDR3 DNA reads as TGCAGCGCTTCTCCGGGACAGGGGGCGAGGAGTTATGGCTACACCTTC.

The rearrangement links TRBV30 to TRBJ1-1; the D is unclear. The germline gives CDR1 GTSNPN, CDR2 SVGIG (reference sequence). V was clipped by 4 bases and J by 4 bases, with 13 bases between them. The CDR3 is 13 amino acids. The CDR3 region has the DNA TGTGCCTGGACCGACGGGGTCGGCACTGAAGCTTTCTTT. Translation gives CAWTDGVGTEAFF.

V gene TRBV7-9 combines with J gene TRBJ2-7; TRBD1 agrees at 11 bases. The J segment lost 6 bases and the V segment lost 3 bases, leaving 4 bases of the junction unmatched. Germline V gene sequence: CDR1 SEHNR, CDR2 FQNEAQ (reference sequence). The CDR3 is 14 residues long. CDR3 region: CASSFGQGASEQYF. The CDR3, as DNA: TGTGCCAGCAGCTTCGGACAGGGGGCTAGCGAGCAGTACTTC.

The V and J genes are TRBV25-1 and TRBJ2-3, with 8 bases lining up with TRBD2. Germline V CDR1 and CDR2: MGHDK, SYGVNS. The CDR3 loop spans 15 amino acids. V lost 3 bases to trimming and J lost 4 bases; unmatched junction nucleotides: 6. This CDR3 is CASSESSGSADTQYF. The CDR3 DNA follows: TGTGCCAGCAGTGAGTCCAGCGGGAGCGCAGATACGCAGTATTTT.

V gene TRBV10-3 combines with J gene TRBJ2-7; 8 nucleotides match TRBD1. Per the germline V gene, CDR1 is ENHRY and CDR2 is SYGVKD. V shed 0 bases, J shed 4 bases, and the junction held 5 bases outside the gene matches. The CDR3 is 15 amino acids. CDR3 sequence: CAISESAGGNYEQYF. The CDR3 region has the DNA TGTGCCATCAGTGAGTCGGCAGGGGGCAATTACGAGCAGTACTTC.

The chain carries TRBV18 and TRBJ1-1; tentatively, D is TRBD1 (6 bases). V was clipped by 3 bases and J by 5 bases, with 28 bases between them. Germline loops: CDR1 KGHSH, CDR2 LQKENI. The CDR3 spans 19 residues. The CDR3 sequence: CASSPLFATGENPLTEAFF. The DNA for the CDR3 is TGTGCCAGCTCACCCCTATTCGCGACAGGCGAGAATCCCTTGACTGAAGCTTTCTTT.